This T cell receptor (beta chain) was documented in a study of graft-versus-host responses after intestinal transplantation. TCRdb's copy holds only in-frame clones and misses some; the assay was immunoSEQ multiplex PCR. The sample contains 65,000 to 85,000 clones, 80% to 90% of which appear only once. As to this clone: Its antigen remains unknown.

Study-wide results and limits: Across patients carrying graft-donor T cell macrochimerism, allografts held high graft-versus-host to host-versus-graft clonal ratios. GvH clones were found in recipient marrow; some appeared first in ileum or blood.

The CDR3 totals 16 residues. Trimming pared 5 bases from V and 0 bases from J, leaving 13 bases between. From germline, CDR1 is SGHVS and CDR2 FNYEAQ. The clonotype originates from a human donor who was the organ donor for an intestinal transplant. This chain uses TRBV7-6 with TRBJ1-4; D gene ambiguous. The input for sequencing was unstimulated CD8+ T cells sorted from spleen or lymph node cells, taken before transplant. The DNA of the CDR3 is TGTGCCAGCAGCCGGACGCGCTTTGCAACTAATGAAAAACTGTTTTTT. Encoded protein: CASSRTRFATNEKLFF.